This section outlines one T cell receptor beta chain sequence together with its context. Primers for the PCR totalled 60 Vbeta and 13 Jbeta. TCRdb's copy holds only in-frame clones and misses some; the assay was immunoSEQ multiplex PCR. The sample carries 60,000 or so clones, 89% recorded once. This sample is part of a study of cytomegalovirus exposure and HLA in healthy donors. Germline CDR1 SGHRS, CDR2 YFSETQ. The J segment lost 2 bases and the V segment lost 4 bases, leaving 9 bases of the junction unmatched. The CDR3 loop spans 16 amino acids. This chain joins TRBV5-1 and TRBJ2-5, with 9 bases identical to TRBD1. Sequenced material: PBMCs. The source of this sequence is a young man in good health and CMV-seropositive. DNA for the CDR3: TGCGCCAGCAGCGCCGGATTACAGGGGGCTCAAGAGACCCAGTACTTC. Translating gives CASSAGLQGAQETQYF.